This T cell receptor (beta chain) is drawn from a study of blood T cell repertoires in COVID-19. On the study more broadly: COVID-19 samples, acute and convalescent, were from the United States, Italy and Spain. Sources were T cells, B-cell-depleted T cells, or PBMCs; the material itself was cDNA or gDNA.

Germline-derived CDR1 and CDR2 are GTSNPN and SVGIG (reference sequence). Deletions cut 2 bases from V and 0 bases from J, with 10 bases between. The CDR3 loop spans 14 amino acids. Original analysis: Researchers report that nucleated cell counts were estimated from reference gene primer amplification. Clones were read by immunoSEQ multiplex PCR, and TCRdb kept only the in-frame ones, dropping some. V, J and clone size are taken as reported in that table, and D and trimming were inferred from the DNA itself. The data hold fewer than 250,000 clones, with 84% observed a single time. The sequence derives from a human donor in a cohort sampled during active COVID-19. The J gene is TRBJ1-2, the V gene TRBV30; D is ambiguous. Material for sequencing was peripheral blood. The CDR3 region is CAWSLQVANYGYTF. In DNA form, the CDR3 reads TGTGCCTGGAGTTTACAAGTTGCTAACTATGGCTACACCTTC. The full variable domain, rest sourced from reference TRBV30 and TRBJ1-2, is SQTIHQWPATLVQPVGSPLSLECTVEGTSNPNLYWYRQAAGRGLQLLFYSVGIGQISSEVPQNLSASRPQDRQFILSSKKLLLSDSGFYLCAWSLQVANYGYTFGSGTRLTVV.